This T cell receptor beta chain originates from a study of OX40 agonist ivuxolimab in advanced cancers. Study-level findings and limits: Nonresponders included some who also had low normalized T-cell clonal expansion. Relative to CD4+ cells, CD8+ T cells on average had more expanded clones.

V shed 6 bases and J shed 9 bases, with 21 bases lying between them. The germline V gene encodes CDR1 LNHDA and CDR2 SQIVND (reference sequence). The CDR3 runs to 14 residues. Profiled with immunoSEQ multiplex PCR; TCRdb holds only in-frame clones, not every one. In the table there are about 74,000 clones, roughly 83% of which are singletons. With respect to this clone: Its specificity is unknown.

The source is an adult with an advanced solid tumor such as melanoma, head and neck, liver or kidney cancer. The chain employs TRBV19 and TRBJ2-7; D is possibly TRBD1 or TRBD2 (6 bases each). The sequencing used CD4+ or CD8+ T cells sorted from blood, collected in a trial of the OX40 agonist ivuxolimab. The CDR3 nucleotides are TGTGCCAGTAGGGGGGGCGGCTACTCTACGAGGCAGTACTTC. Residues: CASRGGGYSTRQYF.